A selection of T cell receptor beta chains follows, all from one sample in a study of CD8 T cells in ankylosing spondylitis. A single record per CDR3 protein comes from TCRdb applying MiXCR to the 5' RACE reads. Of a few hundred thousand distinct CDR3 sequences listed, 5.5% to 7.5% are singletons. Material for sequencing was blood, either unsorted or a sorted T cell fraction (not recorded which). The receptors here all came from a male donor with ankylosing spondylitis. Each CDR3 is given with its conserved first and last residue. D genes are given only for firm matches. Clone size appears in some rows only: once, few, many, or a class for an expanded clone.

D	J	size	V	CDR3	DNA
TRBD2	TRBJ2-3	many	TRBV29-1	CSVETSGIVDTQYF	TGCAGCGTAGAGACTAGCGGGATTGTAGATACGCAGTATTTT
TRBD1	TRBJ1-1	few	TRBV12-3/TRBV12-4	CASQPSRDRVGVIVDTEAFF	TGTGCCAGTCAGCCAAGTCGGGACAGGGTTGGAGTGATCGTGGACACTGAAGCTTTCTTT
TRBD1	TRBJ2-7	many	TRBV10-3	CANPGQGYEQYF	TGTGCCAATCCGGGACAGGGTTACGAGCAGTACTTC
NA	TRBJ1-1	many	TRBV4-2	CASSKSIGGGDTEAFF	TGTGCCAGCAGCAAGTCGATCGGTGGGGGGGACACTGAAGCTTTCTTT
NA	TRBJ2-5	NA	TRBV6-1	CASSEGVQWQETQYF	TGTGCCAGCAGTGAGGGCGTCCAATGGCAAGAGACCCAGTACTTC
TRBD1	TRBJ2-7	many	TRBV29-1	CSVEDPDRVIDGQYF	TGCAGCGTTGAAGATCCCGACAGGGTCATCGATGGGCAGTACTTC
NA	TRBJ1-6	many	TRBV2	CASSEGTHSPLHF	TGTGCCAGCAGTGAAGGGACCCATTCACCCCTCCACTTT
TRBD1	TRBJ2-1	many	TRBV6-5	CASSYGQGPYNEQFF	TGTGCCAGCAGTTACGGACAGGGACCCTACAATGAGCAGTTCTTC
NA	TRBJ2-7	many	TRBV6-1	CASSQERDSSYEQYF	TGTGCCAGCAGTCAGGAACGCGACAGCTCCTACGAGCAGTACTTC
NA	TRBJ2-1	NA	TRBV10-3	CAISAPPENEQFF	TGTGCCATCAGTGCCCCGCCCGAGAATGAGCAGTTCTTC
NA	TRBJ2-3	few	TRBV25-1	CASSEPPLGLQYF	TGTGCCAGCAGTGAGCCACCGCTGGGGTTGCAGTATTTT
NA	TRBJ2-6	few	TRBV5-6	CASSFWSKGYSGANVLTF	TGTGCCAGCAGCTTTTGGTCGAAGGGATACTCTGGGGCCAACGTCCTGACTTTC
NA	TRBJ2-2	few	TRBV14	CASSQFVVSGELFF	TGTGCCAGCAGCCAGTTTGTAGTCTCCGGGGAGCTGTTTTTT
NA	TRBJ1-2	many	TRBV12-3/TRBV12-4	CASSPVALGGYTF	TGTGCCAGCAGTCCCGTAGCCCTTGGTGGCTACACCTTC
TRBD1	TRBJ2-3	NA	TRBV9	CASNLGEGAVDTQYF	TGTGCCAGCAACCTGGGTGAGGGGGCGGTAGATACGCAGTATTTT
TRBD1	TRBJ1-5	many	TRBV20-1	CSAFSGTGGNQPQHF	TGCAGTGCTTTCTCCGGGACAGGTGGGAATCAGCCCCAGCATTTT
NA	TRBJ2-1	NA	TRBV28	CASTPLARYNEQFF	TGTGCCAGCACCCCCTTAGCGAGGTACAATGAGCAGTTCTTC
TRBD2	TRBJ2-3	many	TRBV24-1	CATSDFGTSGSTDTQYF	TGTGCCACCAGTGATTTCGGGACTAGCGGAAGCACAGATACGCAGTATTTT
NA	TRBJ2-7	NA	TRBV5-5	CASSLALGLGYEQYF	TGTGCCAGCAGCTTGGCCCTTGGGCTCGGATACGAGCAGTACTTC
NA	TRBJ2-7	many	TRBV12-3/TRBV12-4	CASRTRSSYEQYF	TGTGCCAGCAGAACTAGGAGCTCCTACGAGCAGTACTTC
TRBD1	TRBJ2-7	many	TRBV10-3	CAISDGTASSYEQYF	TGTGCCATCAGTGACGGGACAGCCAGCTCCTACGAGCAGTACTTC
NA	TRBJ2-3	many	TRBV7-9	CASSQLGQTASTDTQYF	TGTGCCAGCAGCCAATTAGGACAGACCGCTAGCACAGATACGCAGTATTTT
TRBD2	TRBJ2-3	few	TRBV4-2	CASSHRTSGGPDTQYF	TGTGCCAGCAGCCACCGGACTAGCGGGGGGCCAGATACGCAGTATTTT
NA	TRBJ2-2	NA	TRBV11-2	CASSREVAWPGELFF	TGTGCCAGCAGCCGGGAAGTAGCGTGGCCCGGGGAGCTGTTTTTT
NA	TRBJ1-6	many	TRBV4-2	CASSQDRQPLHF	TGTGCCAGCAGCCAAGATCGGCAGCCCCTCCACTTT
TRBD1	TRBJ2-7	many	TRBV5-6	CASSQLDREYHEQYF	TGTGCCAGCAGCCAGCTCGACAGGGAATACCACGAGCAGTACTTC
TRBD2	TRBJ2-7	many	TRBV11-1	CASSPGGEGLRIEQYF	TGTGCCAGCAGCCCCGGGGGGGAGGGCCTCCGCATCGAGCAGTACTTC
NA	TRBJ2-7	many	TRBV18	CASSPGGPSYEQYF	TGTGCCAGCTCACCGGGGGGTCCCTCCTACGAGCAGTACTTC
NA	TRBJ1-1	many	TRBV7-9	CAILEGTEAFF	TGTGCCATCCTTGAGGGGACTGAAGCTTTCTTT
NA	TRBJ1-2	many	TRBV2	CASRGEGSYGYTF	TGTGCCAGCAGAGGGGAAGGGTCCTATGGCTACACCTTC
TRBD1	TRBJ2-7	many	TRBV6-2/TRBV6-3	CASSSQWDRSYEQYF	TGTGCCAGCAGTTCCCAGTGGGACAGGTCCTACGAGCAGTACTTC
NA	TRBJ2-7	many	TRBV28	CASSLLRGTIGAEQYF	TGTGCCAGCAGTTTGTTAAGGGGGACGATAGGCGCCGAGCAGTACTTC
TRBD1	TRBJ1-2	many	TRBV27	CASSLGTGGNYGYTF	TGTGCCAGCAGCCTAGGGACAGGGGGTAACTATGGCTACACCTTC
NA	TRBJ1-1	many	TRBV10-3	CAISDRGDPEAFF	TGTGCCATCAGTGACAGGGGCGACCCTGAAGCTTTCTTT
TRBD1	TRBJ1-2	many	TRBV3-1	CASSPEGQGADYGYTF	TGTGCCAGCAGCCCCGAGGGACAGGGGGCAGACTATGGCTACACCTTC
NA	TRBJ1-5	NA	TRBV2	CASSSLLAGLNQPQHF	TGTGCCAGCAGCTCCCTTTTAGCAGGGCTTAATCAGCCCCAGCATTTT
TRBD1	TRBJ2-5	many	TRBV9	CASSGGQVVTQYF	TGTGCCAGCAGCGGCGGACAGGTGGTGACCCAGTACTTC
NA	TRBJ2-1	many	TRBV25-1	CASNEVGGGHEQFF	TGTGCCAGCAACGAAGTTGGAGGGGGGCATGAGCAGTTCTTC
NA	TRBJ2-2	many	TRBV6-5	CASSYEWTANTGELFF	TGTGCCAGCAGTTACGAATGGACAGCGAACACCGGGGAGCTGTTTTTT
NA	TRBJ1-6	many	TRBV19	CASSIMAASPLHF	TGTGCCAGTAGTATAATGGCGGCTTCACCCCTCCACTTT
TRBD2	TRBJ2-7	many	TRBV29-1	CSVDSAGGYEQYF	TGCAGCGTTGATTCCGCGGGGGGCTACGAGCAGTACTTC